Listed below are T cell receptor beta chains from one sample, sequenced in a study of blood T cell repertoires in COVID-19. Assay: immunoSEQ multiplex PCR; the TCRdb copy retains only in-frame clones and omits some. Found here are under 50,000 clones, roughly 93% of them singletons; the top ten hold 1%. The specimen sequenced was peripheral blood. These receptors all come from a man in his sixties with COVID-19, enrolled during active disease. CDR3s include the opening cysteine and the closing phenylalanine or tryptophan.

J: TRBJ1-5; V: TRBV7-3; CDR3: CASSLLPNQPQHF
J: TRBJ2-7; V: TRBV28; CDR3: CASSPWGVNPYEQYF
J: TRBJ2-7; V: TRBV19; CDR3: CASSIVGGYEQYF
J: TRBJ2-3; V: TRBV5-1; CDR3: CASSLLGTSSDTQYF
J: TRBJ1-2; V: TRBV24-1; CDR3: CATSDRVDRGFYGYTF
J: TRBJ1-5; V: TRBV5-6; CDR3: CASSLDYIRGPRGQPQHF
J: TRBJ1-2; V: TRBV3-1/TRBV3-2; CDR3: CASSQDWWDSQPSNYGYTF
J: TRBJ2-2; V: TRBV24-1; CDR3: CATSDSQGYRTGELFF
J: TRBJ2-7; V: TRBV2; CDR3: CASANPGLAGYEQYF
J: TRBJ1-4; V: TRBV4-3; CDR3: CASSQPLTGGGEKLFF
J: TRBJ2-3; V: TRBV7-2; CDR3: CASSLSGRGNTDTQYF
J: TRBJ1-1; V: TRBV18; CDR3: CASSPPMTGRNTEAFF
J: TRBJ1-4; V: TRBV15; CDR3: CATSSGLRGPREKLFF
J: TRBJ2-7; V: TRBV7-9; CDR3: CASSLPTGPPPEQYF
J: TRBJ2-1; V: TRBV14; CDR3: CASSQSPGQENSNEQFF
J: TRBJ1-1; V: TRBV11-2; CDR3: CASSSLQGGTEAFF
J: TRBJ1-5; V: TRBV6-6; CDR3: CASSLAGGNNQPQHF
J: TRBJ2-7; V: TRBV6-2/TRBV6-3; CDR3: CASSYSTSGFSYEQYF
J: TRBJ2-1; V: TRBV13; CDR3: CASSSRLAGVPYNEQFF
J: TRBJ2-1; V: TRBV5-5; CDR3: CASSLAGGNYNEQFF
J: TRBJ2-7; V: TRBV9; CDR3: CASSPTGTEYEQYF
J: TRBJ1-3; V: TRBV21-1; CDR3: CASSKAPTDSSGNTIYF
J: TRBJ1-3; V: TRBV24-1; CDR3: CATSAHSTGGSGNTIYF
J: TRBJ1-2; V: TRBV3-1/TRBV3-2; CDR3: CASSQAFSGVAGSGYTF
J: TRBJ2-2; V: TRBV7-9; CDR3: CASSTPWEFAPGQSTGELFF